The clone carrying this T cell receptor (beta chain) came up once. Antigen: not known. Sequencing was performed with immunoSEQ multiplex PCR; in TCRdb, only in-frame clones are kept and a portion is missing. The sample records about 12,000 clones, around 85% being singletons. These data are taken from a study of PD-1 blockade in classical Hodgkin lymphoma. Notes on the study in general: Individuals initiating nivolumab under 1 year after ASCT were excluded.

The time point was: cycle 4 day 1 (C4D1), after about 6 weeks of nivolumab. Each of the patients experienced relapse following autologous stem cell transplantation, and their brentuximab vedotin exposure differed. Thawed PBMCs yielded CD4+ T cells through magnetic negative selection. The sequence was collected from a human donor with classical Hodgkin lymphoma. Source: CD4+ T cells from blood, taken before the fourth cycle of nivolumab.

CDR3 bases: TGTGCCAGCACCTCGGGACTAGCGGGAGCATCCCATGAGCAGTTCTTC. Its translation is CASTSGLAGASHEQFF. The chain joins TRBV27 to TRBJ2-1; 14 bases align to TRBD2. Germline CDR1 and CDR2: MNHEY and SMNVEV (reference sequence). The J segment lost 8 bases and the V segment lost 7 bases, leaving 10 bases of the junction unmatched. The CDR3 extends over 16 amino acids.